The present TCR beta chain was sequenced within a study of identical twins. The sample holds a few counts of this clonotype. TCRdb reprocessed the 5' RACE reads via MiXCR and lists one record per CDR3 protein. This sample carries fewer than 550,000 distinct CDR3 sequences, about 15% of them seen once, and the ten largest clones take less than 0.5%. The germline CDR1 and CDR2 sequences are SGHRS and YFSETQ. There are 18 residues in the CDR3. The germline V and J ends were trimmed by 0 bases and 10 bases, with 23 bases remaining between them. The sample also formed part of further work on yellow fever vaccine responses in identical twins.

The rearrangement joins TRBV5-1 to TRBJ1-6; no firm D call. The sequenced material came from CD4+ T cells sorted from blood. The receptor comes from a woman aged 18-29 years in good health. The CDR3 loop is CASSLAAPTTGVGSPLHF. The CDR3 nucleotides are TGCGCCAGCAGCTTGGCAGCCCCCACGACGGGAGTGGGATCACCCCTCCACTTT.